This TCR beta chain was profiled in a study of T-cell memory formation after mild COVID-19. General study points: That cross-reactive memory joined was suggested by some responding clones appearing in pre-infection memory.

This CDR3 region has 14 residues. J lost 4 bases, V lost 5 bases, and 6 bases had no gene match. Germline CDR1 reads SGHRS; CDR2 reads YFSETQ. TCR alpha and TCR beta cDNA libraries carrying sample barcodes and UMIs were produced by 5'RACE using constant-segment primers. TCRdb re-analysed the 5' RACE reads in MiXCR, keeping a single row per CDR3 protein. The table shows 340,000 or so distinct CDR3 sequences, with around 13% occurring only once. This clonotype was detected only a few times. Its antigen remains unidentified. This sequence was found in a man between 18 and 35 years old who had mild COVID-19 (a few samples of this study predate the infection). Cell type and time point are not known. V usage is TRBV5-1 and J usage is TRBJ2-5, with 9 bases fitting TRBD1. Sequenced sample: PBMCs or a T cell subset sorted from them (not recorded which). CDR3 sequence: CASSQQTGGETQYF. As DNA, the CDR3 is TGCGCCAGCAGTCAGCAGACAGGGGGAGAGACCCAGTACTTC.